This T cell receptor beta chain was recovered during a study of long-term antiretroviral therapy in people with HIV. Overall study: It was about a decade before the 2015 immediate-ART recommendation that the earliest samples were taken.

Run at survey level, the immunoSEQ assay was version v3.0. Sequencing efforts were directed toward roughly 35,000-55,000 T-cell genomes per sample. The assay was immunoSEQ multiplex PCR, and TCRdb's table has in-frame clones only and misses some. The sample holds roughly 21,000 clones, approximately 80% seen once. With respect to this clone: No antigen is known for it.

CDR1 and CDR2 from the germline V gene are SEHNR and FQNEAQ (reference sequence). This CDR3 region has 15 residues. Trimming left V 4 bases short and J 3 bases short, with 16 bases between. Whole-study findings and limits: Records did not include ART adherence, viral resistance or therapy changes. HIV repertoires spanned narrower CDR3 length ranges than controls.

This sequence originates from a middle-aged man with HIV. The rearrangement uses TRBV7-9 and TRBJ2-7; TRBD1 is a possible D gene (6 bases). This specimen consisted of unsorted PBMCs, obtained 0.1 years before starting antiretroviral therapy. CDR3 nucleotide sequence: TGTGCCAGCAGCTCAACCTCCGACAGGTTCTACGAGCAGTACTTC. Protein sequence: CASSSTSDRFYEQYF.